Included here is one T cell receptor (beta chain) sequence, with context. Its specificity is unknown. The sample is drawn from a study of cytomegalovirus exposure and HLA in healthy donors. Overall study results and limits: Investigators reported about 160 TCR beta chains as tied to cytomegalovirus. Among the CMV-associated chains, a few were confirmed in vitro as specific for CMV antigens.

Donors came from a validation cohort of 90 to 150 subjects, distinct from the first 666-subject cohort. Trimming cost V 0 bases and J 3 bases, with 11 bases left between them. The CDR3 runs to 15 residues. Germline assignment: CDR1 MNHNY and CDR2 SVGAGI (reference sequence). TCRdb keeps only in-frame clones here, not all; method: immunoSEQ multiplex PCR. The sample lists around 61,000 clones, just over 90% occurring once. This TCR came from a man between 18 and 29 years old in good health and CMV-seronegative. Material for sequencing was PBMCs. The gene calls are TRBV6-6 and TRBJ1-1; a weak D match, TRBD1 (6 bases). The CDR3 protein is CASSYSKGGDTEAFF. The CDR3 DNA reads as TGTGCCAGCAGTTACTCGAAAGGGGGGGACACTGAAGCTTTCTTT.